A single sample is the source of the 8 T cell receptor beta chains below, sequenced in a study of identical twins. Using its own MiXCR run on the 5' RACE reads, TCRdb lists one record per CDR3 protein. The sample contains 410,000 or so distinct CDR3 sequences, about 18% of which appear only once. Sequencing was done on a sample of naive T cells sorted from blood. The receptors come from a man in his forties or fifties in good health.

The CDR3 region is CASSRERSTDTQYF. The CDR3 nucleotides read TGTGCCAGCAGTAGAGAACGAAGCACAGATACGCAGTATTTT. The chain is built from TRBV2 and TRBJ2-3; no firm D call. The germline V gene has CDR1 SNHLY and CDR2 FYNNEI. V lost 5 bases and J 0 bases, leaving 9 bases between the germline ends. The CDR3 length is 14 residues. The whole variable domain, remainder taken from reference TRBV2 and TRBJ2-3, is EPEVTQTPSHQVTQMGQEVILRCVPISNHLYFYWYRQILGQKVEFLVSFYNNEISEKSEIFDDQFSVERPDGSNFTLKIRSTKLEDSAMYFCASSRERSTDTQYFGPGTRLTVL.

This clonotype appeared a few times. In DNA, the CDR3 is TGTGCCAGCAGTTCTCGACGGACGAATGAAAAACTGTTTTTT. It translates to CASSSRRTNEKLFF. The chain is built from TRBV6-2 or TRBV6-3 and TRBJ1-4; D not certain. CDR1 and CDR2 from the germline V gene are MNHEY and SVGEGT. Trimming removed 4 bases at V and 5 bases at J, with 11 bases between. The CDR3 extends over 14 amino acids.

The V and J genes are TRBV6-5 and TRBJ2-1, with D possibly matching TRBD1 (6 bases). The germline V and J ends were trimmed by 0 bases and 9 bases, with 12 bases remaining between them. CDR3 size: 14 residues. The germline V gene has CDR1 MNHEY and CDR2 SVGAGI. CDR3 coding DNA: TGTGCCAGCAGTTACTCGGCAGGGGTGGGTGAGCAGTTCTTC. Translated, it gives CASSYSAGVGEQFF.

A few counts support this clonotype. CDR3 region: CASSPGSGTANTEAFF. CDR3 nucleotides: TGTGCCAGCAGCCCTGGATCCGGGACAGCGAACACTGAAGCTTTCTTT. The chain has TRBV7-9 and TRBJ1-1; the match to TRBD1 covers 7 bases. Losses at the gene ends were 5 bases for V and 1 base for J; bases not matched to a gene: 10. The CDR3 has 16 residues. The germline CDR1 and CDR2 sequences are SEHNR and FQNEAQ (reference sequence).

This clonotype was seen a handful of times. The chain employs TRBV29-1 and TRBJ2-5; TRBD1 matches at 7 bases. Trimming cost V 2 bases and J 2 bases; bases outside gene matches: 5. Germline V gene data show CDR1 as SQVTM and CDR2 as ANQGSEA. The CDR3 is 14 residues long. The CDR3 nucleotides are TGCAGCGTTGAAAGTCTGGGACAGCAAGAGACCCAGTACTTC. It yields the protein CSVESLGQQETQYF.

This clonotype was seen only a few times. The CDR3 sequence is CASSYSRTRPQETQYF. CDR3 bases: TGTGCCAGCAGTTACTCACGGACGCGACCACAAGAGACCCAGTACTTC. The chain uses TRBV6-2 or TRBV6-3 and TRBJ2-5; D ambiguous. V gave up 0 bases and J gave up 2 bases, with 13 bases separating them. This CDR3 spans 16 amino acids. Germline CDR1 is MNHEY and CDR2 is SVGEGT.

This clonotype was seen only a few times. The rearrangement links TRBV10-3 to TRBJ2-7; D possibly corresponds to TRBD2 (6 bases). Germline CDR1 and CDR2: ENHRY and SYGVKD. The germline V and J ends were trimmed by 3 bases and 4 bases, with 10 bases remaining between them. The CDR3 is made up of 13 amino acids. The CDR3 nucleotides are TGTGCCATCAGTGATTGGCGGGGTTACGAGCAGTACTTC. Amino acids: CAISDWRGYEQYF.

V and J are TRBV12-3 or TRBV12-4 and TRBJ2-5; D remains ambiguous. The V end lost 5 bases, the J end lost 4 bases, and 11 bases lay between the germline ends. The CDR3 runs to 13 residues. The CDR3 DNA reads as TGTGCCAGCAGTCCCTCGGCGGTAGAGACCCAGTACTTC. Translated: CASSPSAVETQYF.